Shown below are 31 T cell receptor beta chains from a single sample sequenced in a study of tissue T cells after allogeneic stem cell transplantation. Assay: immunoSEQ multiplex PCR; the TCRdb copy retains only in-frame clones and omits some. The sample gives 700 or so clones, roughly three quarters of which show up once; roughly a fifth is in the top ten. The specimen comprised mid-colon tissue, sampled at autopsy. Every receptor here comes from a female patient aged 18-49 years with steroid-refractory graft-versus-host disease after an allogeneic stem cell transplant. The graft donor may have given rise to some T cells.

The chain uses TRBV7-6 and TRBJ2-7; 8 bases map to TRBD1. Germline CDR1 reads SGHVS; CDR2 reads FNYEAQ. The CDR3 runs to 14 residues. V was pared by 7 bases and J by 1 base, with 6 bases of the junction left unmatched. CDR3 loop: CASNGQGPSYEQYF. CDR3 coding DNA: TGTGCCAGCAACGGACAGGGTCCTTCCTACGAGCAGTACTTC.

The chain recombines TRBV29-1 with TRBJ1-3; 9 bases are a match to TRBD1. V shed 7 bases, J shed 4 bases, and the junction held 5 bases outside the gene matches. Germline V gene lookup returns CDR1 SQVTM and CDR2 ANQGSEA. This CDR3 spans 13 amino acids. CDR3 protein: CSANRGPGNTIYF. The DNA for the CDR3 is TGCAGCGCAAACAGGGGGCCAGGAAACACCATATATTTT.

This clone was seen only a few times. V is TRBV7-9 and J is TRBJ2-3; 16 nucleotides agree with TRBD2. The CDR3 totals 17 residues. J was trimmed by 2 bases and V by 5 bases; bases with no gene match: 4. CDR1 and CDR2 from the germline V gene are SEHNR and FQNEAQ (reference sequence). The chain's CDR3 is CASSLGLAGGITDTQYF. The CDR3, as DNA: TGTGCCAGCAGCCTGGGACTAGCGGGGGGGATCACAGATACGCAGTATTTT.

CDR3 coding DNA: TGTGCCAGCAGCCGGCAAAGGGGAGAGACCCAGTACTTC. This gives the protein CASSRQRGETQYF. The chain has TRBV4-2 and TRBJ2-5; tentatively, D is TRBD1 (5 bases). The length of the CDR3 is 13 residues. Germline-derived CDR1 and CDR2 are LGHNA and YNFKEQ. V was trimmed by 4 bases and J by 4 bases, leaving 10 bases between them.

This chain joins TRBV28 and TRBJ2-3, with D possibly TRBD2 on 5 matching bases. The CDR3 extends over 13 amino acids. Looked up from germline, CDR1 is MDHEN and CDR2 is SYDVKM. V was cut by 6 bases and J by 4 bases, with 11 bases left in between. The CDR3 is CASRLMGADTQYF. CDR3 sequence (DNA): TGTGCCAGCAGGTTGATGGGAGCAGATACGCAGTATTTT.

V gene TRBV4-2 combines with J gene TRBJ1-1; 7 bases are shared with TRBD1. The junction had 15 bases not matched to a gene; V was cut back by 3 bases and J by 5 bases. From germline, CDR1 is LGHNA and CDR2 YNFKEQ. CDR3 size: 17 residues. CDR3 sequence: CASSHQRQGLMGTEAFF. DNA for the CDR3: TGTGCCAGCAGCCACCAACGACAGGGCCTTATGGGTACTGAAGCTTTCTTT.

As concerns this clone: The sample has other DNA sequences that encode this CDR3 too. This chain joins TRBV5-1 and TRBJ1-4; D is unclear. From germline, CDR1 is SGHRS and CDR2 YFSETQ. V lost 0 bases and J 8 bases, leaving 11 bases between the germline ends. The CDR3 has 14 amino acids. CDR3 bases: TGCGCCAGCAGCTTGGGGGGTCCGGGGGAAAAACTGTTTTTT. The encoded protein is CASSLGGPGEKLFF.

This chain joins TRBV15 and TRBJ2-7; 9 nucleotides match TRBD1. CDR1 and CDR2 (germline): LNHNV, YYDKDF (reference sequence). The CDR3 is 15 residues long. The V gene end was trimmed by 3 bases and the J gene end by 6 bases; junction bases not matched to a gene: 9. CDR3 DNA: TGTGCCACCAGCAGGACCCGGGACAGGGCCCTCGAGCAGTACTTC. It specifies CATSRTRDRALEQYF.

The rearrangement links TRBV27 to TRBJ2-7; D is uncertain. The CDR3 runs to 15 residues. Trimming left V 6 bases short and J 2 bases short, with 17 bases between. Germline lookup yields CDR1 MNHEY and CDR2 SMNVEV (reference sequence). CDR3 protein: CASRPTLAHTYEQYF. CDR3 in DNA: TGTGCCAGCAGGCCCACTTTGGCTCACACCTACGAGCAGTACTTC.

This clone is a singleton in its sample. CDR3 region: CASSSNLEGPYGYTF. The DNA for the CDR3 is TGTGCCAGCAGTTCCAACCTCGAGGGCCCCTATGGCTACACCTTC. V and J are TRBV27 and TRBJ1-2; the D is unclear. The CDR3 is 15 residues long. V lost 4 bases, J lost 4 bases, and 16 bases lay in between. From germline, CDR1 is MNHEY and CDR2 SMNVEV (reference sequence).

The chain recombines TRBV27 with TRBJ2-2; 13 nucleotides align to TRBD2. Trimming took 7 bases from V and 6 from J; bases not matched to a gene: 8. The CDR3 is made up of 16 amino acids. Germline assignment: CDR1 MNHEY and CDR2 SMNVEV (reference sequence). The chain's CDR3 is CASMGLAGRGAGELFF. The CDR3 nucleotides are TGTGCCAGCATGGGACTAGCGGGAAGAGGTGCCGGGGAGCTGTTTTTT.

The CDR3 bases are TGTGCCAGCAGCGCTAGCCTCTCAAGCGCAGATACGCAGTATTTT. Residues: CASSASLSSADTQYF. J is TRBJ2-3 and V is TRBV11-2, with D perhaps TRBD2 (5 bases). Germline V lookup: CDR1 SGHAT, CDR2 FQNNGV. Trimming removed 5 bases at V and 4 bases at J, with 16 bases between. There are 15 residues in the CDR3.

The chain recombines TRBV27 with TRBJ2-5; D is possibly TRBD2 (6 bases). V was pared by 1 base and J by 2 bases, with 11 bases between. This CDR3 spans 15 amino acids. CDR1 and CDR2 (germline): MNHEY, SMNVEV (reference sequence). The CDR3 bases are TGTGCCAGCAGTTTATTAGGGACTTATCAAGAGACCCAGTACTTC. Protein product: CASSLLGTYQETQYF.

This sequence joins TRBV19 and TRBJ1-1; no clear D. Germline-derived CDR1 and CDR2 are LNHDA and SQIVND (reference sequence). This CDR3 is built from 13 residues. The V and J ends lost 3 bases and 3 bases respectively, with 8 bases between them. CDR3 nucleotide sequence: TGTGCCAGTAGTATTCCCACCTACACTGAAGCTTTCTTT. As protein: CASSIPTYTEAFF.

The chain is built from TRBV2 and TRBJ1-5; D unclear. Germline V gene lookup returns CDR1 SNHLY and CDR2 FYNNEI. V was trimmed by 5 bases and J by 6 bases, leaving 8 bases between them. The CDR3 totals 12 residues. CDR3 sequence (DNA): TGTGCCAGCAGTCACGAGGGTCAGCCCCAGCATTTT. Translation: CASSHEGQPQHF.

The V call is TRBV10-2, the J call TRBJ1-1; perhaps TRBD1 as D (5 bases). Trimming took 4 bases from V and 3 from J, leaving 9 bases between them. The CDR3 is made up of 13 amino acids. CDR1 is WSHSY and CDR2 is SAAADI in the germline V gene. CDR3 sequence reads: CASSGGRYTEAFF. DNA for the CDR3: TGCGCCAGCAGTGGGGGGAGGTACACTGAAGCTTTCTTT.

The chain links TRBV4-1 to TRBJ2-7; TRBD2 aligns across 9 bases. Germline V gene sequence: CDR1 MGHRA, CDR2 YSYEKL. CDR3 size: 16 residues. V lost 1 base, J lost 2 bases, and 6 bases stayed unmatched. Written as DNA, the CDR3 is TGCGCCAGCAGCCAAGTGATAGCGGGAGTTGCCTACGAGCAGTACTTC. It translates to CASSQVIAGVAYEQYF.

The genes are TRBV12-2 and TRBJ1-4; the D call TRBD1 from the table was never checked on the DNA. TRBV12-2 is a recognized pseudogene. This CDR3 has 12 amino acids. Written as DNA, the CDR3 is TGTGCAAGTCGCTTAGAGGGGGAAAAACTGTTTTTT. Amino acid sequence: CASRLEGEKLFF.

The rearrangement links TRBV21-1 to TRBJ2-1; TRBD2, the D gene given by the table, was not confirmed from the DNA. TRBV21-1 is shown as a pseudogene. CDR3 size: 16 residues. The CDR3 DNA sequence: TGTGCCAGCAGCAAAGATGATAGCGGGAGGTCACGCGAGCAGTTCTTC. This encodes CASSKDDSGRSREQFF.

The rearrangement joins TRBV5-1 to TRBJ2-1; 15 nucleotides match TRBD2. The CDR3 runs to 19 residues. V gave up 4 bases and J gave up 7 bases; unmatched junction bases: 15. Germline V CDR1 and CDR2: SGHRS, YFSETQ. CDR3 in amino acids: CASSTGGGLAGGRRNEQFF. For the CDR3, the DNA is TGCGCCAGCAGCACCGGCGGGGGACTAGCGGGGGGCCGGAGAAATGAGCAGTTCTTC.

V usage is TRBV6-6 and J usage is TRBJ2-7; D is ambiguous. CDR1 MNHNY and CDR2 SVGAGI come from the germline V gene (reference sequence). The germline V and J ends were trimmed by 5 bases and 0 bases, with 11 bases remaining between them. The CDR3 is 14 residues long. As DNA, the CDR3 is TGTGCCAGCAGTGACACCCGGTACTCCTACGAGCAGTACTTC. It is translated as CASSDTRYSYEQYF.

V and J are TRBV9 and TRBJ2-3; D is unresolved. V shed 0 bases and J shed 2 bases, with 7 bases lying between them. Germline V gene sequence: CDR1 SGDLS, CDR2 YYNGEE. The CDR3 has 14 amino acids. Written as DNA, the CDR3 is TGTGCCAGCAGCGTAGGAGGATCCACAGATACGCAGTATTTT. This codes for CASSVGGSTDTQYF.

The genes are TRBV2 and TRBJ2-5, with 10 bases fitting TRBD1. The germline CDR1 and CDR2 sequences are SNHLY and FYNNEI. After removal of 6 bases from V and 7 bases from J, the junction contained 2 bases not matched to a gene. The CDR3 has 12 residues. CDR3 protein: CASRTGGTTQYF. The CDR3 DNA is TGTGCCAGCAGGACAGGGGGCACGACCCAGTACTTC.

The chain joins TRBV6-5 to TRBJ1-1, with D possibly being TRBD1 (5 bases). Germline values: CDR1 MNHEY, CDR2 SVGAGI. Trimming took 2 bases from V and 0 from J, leaving 7 bases between them. This CDR3 comprises 14 residues. CDR3 sequence: CASSYAGLNTEAFF. For the CDR3, the DNA is TGTGCCAGCAGTTACGCAGGGTTGAACACTGAAGCTTTCTTT.

V gene TRBV30 combines with J gene TRBJ1-2; maybe TRBD1 (6 bases). The length of the CDR3 is 15 residues. The germline V and J ends were trimmed by 7 bases and 1 base, with 19 bases remaining between them. Germline V gene lookup returns CDR1 GTSNPN and CDR2 SVGIG (reference sequence). The CDR3 DNA reads TGTGCCTACAATGCCGGGACACCGTTTAACTATGGCTACACCTTC. Its translation is CAYNAGTPFNYGYTF. Supplemented by reference TRBV30 and TRBJ1-2, the full variable domain reads SQTIHQWPATLVQPVGSPLSLECTVEGTSNPNLYWYRQAAGRGLQLLFYSVGIGQISSEVPQNLSASRPQDRQFILSSKKLLLSDSGFYLCAYNAGTPFNYGYTFGSGTRLTVV.

The rearrangement uses TRBV25-1 and TRBJ2-1; no clear D gene. V was shortened by 11 bases and J by 15 bases, with 20 bases between the two germline ends. Germline V gives CDR1 MGHDK, CDR2 SYGVNS. This CDR3 spans 11 amino acids. The CDR3 region is CAAGWNIALFF. The DNA of the CDR3 is TGTGCCGCCGGTTGGAATATTGCGTTGTTCTTC.

This clone was counted a single time. V usage is TRBV5-6 and J usage is TRBJ1-2; D possibly corresponds to TRBD1 (6 bases). Trimming cost V 4 bases and J 6 bases, with 28 bases left between them. Germline CDR1 reads SGHDT; CDR2 reads YYEEEE. The CDR3 length is 18 residues. CDR3 in amino acids: CASSRSPPHRGAKDGYTF. CDR3 coding DNA: TGTGCCAGCAGCCGATCCCCCCCTCACCGGGGGGCTAAGGATGGCTACACCTTC.

The rearrangement joins TRBV6-2 or TRBV6-3 to TRBJ2-2, with TRBD2 matching 10 bases. The germline gives CDR1 MNHEY, CDR2 SVGEGT. The CDR3 runs 15 residues. V lost 5 bases and J lost 3; bases outside the gene matches: 3. CDR3 sequence reads: CASSRAGGDTGELFF. CDR3 nucleotide sequence: TGTGCCAGCAGTCGAGCGGGAGGGGACACCGGGGAGCTGTTTTTT.

The gene calls are TRBV10-1 and TRBJ2-5; D might be TRBD1 (6 bases). The germline gives CDR1 WNHNN, CDR2 SYGVQD (reference sequence). The CDR3 sequence is 13 residues long. V lost 8 bases and J 9 bases, leaving 19 bases between the germline ends. The CDR3 DNA is TGCGCCAGCGGACCGGGACACTCAACGGCCCAGTACTTC. Translation: CASGPGHSTAQYF.

This chain uses TRBV5-1 with TRBJ1-2, with 7 bases lining up with TRBD1. The CDR3 runs to 14 residues. Germline values: CDR1 SGHRS, CDR2 YFSETQ. V lost 4 bases, J lost 5 bases, and 8 bases stayed unmatched. This CDR3 reads CASSPAGTAYGYTF. The CDR3 DNA reads as TGCGCCAGCAGCCCGGCCGGGACAGCTTATGGCTACACCTTC. Full variable domain (rest looked up from reference TRBV5-1 and TRBJ1-2): KAGVTQTPRYLIKTRGQQVTLSCSPISGHRSVSWYQQTPGQGLQFLFEYFSETQRNKGNFPGRFSGRQFSNSRSEMNVSTLELGDSALYLCASSPAGTAYGYTFGSGTRLTVV.

This clone showed up just a few times. This rearrangement joins TRBV14 to TRBJ2-3; 13 bases agree with TRBD2. CDR3 length: 18 amino acids. The V gene end was trimmed by 2 bases and the J gene end by 2 bases; junction bases not matched to a gene: 7. The germline V gene has CDR1 SGHDN and CDR2 FVKESK. The CDR3 is CASSQRLAGGGVTDTQYF. Here the CDR3 DNA reads TGTGCCAGCAGCCAAAGACTAGCGGGAGGTGGGGTCACAGATACGCAGTATTTT.